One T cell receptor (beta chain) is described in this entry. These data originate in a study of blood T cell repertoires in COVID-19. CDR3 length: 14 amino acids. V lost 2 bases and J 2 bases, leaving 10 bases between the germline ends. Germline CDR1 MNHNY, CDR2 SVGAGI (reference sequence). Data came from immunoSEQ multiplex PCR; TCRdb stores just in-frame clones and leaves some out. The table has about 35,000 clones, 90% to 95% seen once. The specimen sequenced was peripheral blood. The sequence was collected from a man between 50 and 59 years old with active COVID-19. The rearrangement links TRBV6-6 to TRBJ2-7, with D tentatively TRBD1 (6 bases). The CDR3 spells CASSYDRSTYEQYF. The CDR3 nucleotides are TGTGCCAGCAGTTACGACAGGTCGACCTACGAGCAGTACTTC.